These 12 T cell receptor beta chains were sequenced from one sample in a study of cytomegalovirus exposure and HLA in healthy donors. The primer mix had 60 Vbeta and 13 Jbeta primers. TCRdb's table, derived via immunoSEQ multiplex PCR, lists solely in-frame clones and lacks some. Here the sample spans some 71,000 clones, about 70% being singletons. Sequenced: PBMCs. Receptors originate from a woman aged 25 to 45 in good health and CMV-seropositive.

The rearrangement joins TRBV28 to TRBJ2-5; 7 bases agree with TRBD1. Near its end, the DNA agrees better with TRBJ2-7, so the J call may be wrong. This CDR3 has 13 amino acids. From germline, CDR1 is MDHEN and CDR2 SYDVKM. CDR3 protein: CASRGQVNYEQYF. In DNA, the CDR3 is TGTGCCAGCAGAGGACAGGTGAATTACGAGCAGTACTTC.

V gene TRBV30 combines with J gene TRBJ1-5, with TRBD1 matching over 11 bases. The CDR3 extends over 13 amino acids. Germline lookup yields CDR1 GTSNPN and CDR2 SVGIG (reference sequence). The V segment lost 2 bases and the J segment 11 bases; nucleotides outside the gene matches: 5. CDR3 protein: CAWSPLGQGAQHF. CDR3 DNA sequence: TGTGCCTGGAGTCCATTGGGACAGGGGGCCCAGCATTTT. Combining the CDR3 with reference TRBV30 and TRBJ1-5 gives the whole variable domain SQTIHQWPATLVQPVGSPLSLECTVEGTSNPNLYWYRQAAGRGLQLLFYSVGIGQISSEVPQNLSASRPQDRQFILSSKKLLLSDSGFYLCAWSPLGQGAQHFGDGTRLSIL.

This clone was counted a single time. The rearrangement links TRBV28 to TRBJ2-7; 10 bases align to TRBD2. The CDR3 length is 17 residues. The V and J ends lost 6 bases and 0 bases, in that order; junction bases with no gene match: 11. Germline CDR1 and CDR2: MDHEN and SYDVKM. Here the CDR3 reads CASSYGLAEGVSYEQYF. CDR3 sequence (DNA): TGTGCCAGCAGCTATGGACTAGCGGAGGGAGTCTCCTACGAGCAGTACTTC.

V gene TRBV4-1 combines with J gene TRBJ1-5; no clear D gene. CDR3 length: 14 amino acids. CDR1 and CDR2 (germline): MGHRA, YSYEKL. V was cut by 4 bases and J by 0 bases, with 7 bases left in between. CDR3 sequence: CASSPRDSNQPQHF. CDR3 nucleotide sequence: TGCGCCAGCAGCCCGAGGGATAGCAATCAGCCCCAGCATTTT.

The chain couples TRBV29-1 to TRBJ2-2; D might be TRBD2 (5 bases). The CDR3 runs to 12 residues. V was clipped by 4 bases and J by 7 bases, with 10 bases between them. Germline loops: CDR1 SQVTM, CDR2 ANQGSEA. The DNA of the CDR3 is TGCAGCGTTGGAGGGCCAGGCGGGGAGCTGTTTTTT. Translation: CSVGGPGGELFF.

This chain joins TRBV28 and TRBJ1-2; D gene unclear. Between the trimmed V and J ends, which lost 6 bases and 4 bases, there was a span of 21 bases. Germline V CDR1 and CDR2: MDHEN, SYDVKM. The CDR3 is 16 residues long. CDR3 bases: TGTGCCAGCAGCGGGCACCGATTACTACGGGGCTATGGCTACACCTTC. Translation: CASSGHRLLRGYGYTF.

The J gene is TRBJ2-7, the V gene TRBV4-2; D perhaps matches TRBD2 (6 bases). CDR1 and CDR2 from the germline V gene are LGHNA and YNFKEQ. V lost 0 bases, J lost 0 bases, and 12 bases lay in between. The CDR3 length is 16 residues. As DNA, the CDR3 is TGTGCCAGCAGCCAAGATCGGGCGGGGTTCTCCTACGAGCAGTACTTC. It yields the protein CASSQDRAGFSYEQYF.

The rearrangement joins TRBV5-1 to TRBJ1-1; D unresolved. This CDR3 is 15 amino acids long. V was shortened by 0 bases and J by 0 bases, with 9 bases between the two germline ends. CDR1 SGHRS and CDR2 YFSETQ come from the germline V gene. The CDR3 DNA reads TGCGCCAGCAGCTTGGTCAGCGGGGTGAACACTGAAGCTTTCTTT. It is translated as CASSLVSGVNTEAFF.

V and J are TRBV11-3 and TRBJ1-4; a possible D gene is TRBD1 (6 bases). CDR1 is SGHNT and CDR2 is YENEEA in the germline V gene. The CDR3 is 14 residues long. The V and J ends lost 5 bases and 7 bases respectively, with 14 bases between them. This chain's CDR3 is CASSLQGSSEKLFF. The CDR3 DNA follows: TGTGCCAGCAGCCTACAGGGTTCAAGTGAAAAACTGTTTTTT.

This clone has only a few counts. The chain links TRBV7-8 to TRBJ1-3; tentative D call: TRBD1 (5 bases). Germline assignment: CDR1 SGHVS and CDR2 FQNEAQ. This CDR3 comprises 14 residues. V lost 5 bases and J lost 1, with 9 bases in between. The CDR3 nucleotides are TGTGCCAGCAGCCACGGGGGGTCTGGAAACACCATATATTTT. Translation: CASSHGGSGNTIYF.

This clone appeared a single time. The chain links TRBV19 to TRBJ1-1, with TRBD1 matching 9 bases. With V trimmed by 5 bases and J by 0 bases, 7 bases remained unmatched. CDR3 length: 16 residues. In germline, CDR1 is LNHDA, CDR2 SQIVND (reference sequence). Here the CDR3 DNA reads TGTGCCAGTAGTCGGGGACAGGGTAGTATGAACACTGAAGCTTTCTTT. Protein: CASSRGQGSMNTEAFF.

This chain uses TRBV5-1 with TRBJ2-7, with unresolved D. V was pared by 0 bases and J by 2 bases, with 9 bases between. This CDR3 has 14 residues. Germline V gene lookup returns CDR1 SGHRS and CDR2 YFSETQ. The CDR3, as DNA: TGCGCCAGCAGCTTGGGGCAGTTCCCCTACGAGCAGTACTTC. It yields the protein CASSLGQFPYEQYF.